One and the same sample provided the 5 T cell receptor beta chains below, sequenced in a study of identical twins. TCRdb reanalysed the 5' RACE reads using MiXCR and keeps one entry per CDR3 protein. The top ten hold about 0.91% of the sample, which has over 500,000 distinct CDR3 sequences, about 20% seen once. These records were also assigned to another study, of T cells expressing NK-cell markers.

Material: CD4+ T cells sorted from blood. The receptor set was obtained from a woman in her late teens or twenties in good health.

The chain couples TRBV7-2 to TRBJ2-7; D not certain. This CDR3 contains 14 residues. Germline V gene lookup returns CDR1 SGHTA and CDR2 FQGNSA. Trimming took 2 bases from V and 2 from J, leaving 10 bases between them. The CDR3 region has the DNA TGTGCCAGCAGCTTACTCCCCGAAGCCTACGAGCAGTACTTC. Amino acids: CASSLLPEAYEQYF. Together with reference TRBV7-2 and TRBJ2-7, the CDR3 gives the full variable domain: GAGVSQSPSNKVTEKGKDVELRCDPISGHTALYWYRQSLGQGLEFLIYFQGNSAPDKSGLPSDRFSAERTGGSVSTLTIQRTQQEDSAVYLCASSLLPEAYEQYFGPGTRLTVT.

The chain employs TRBV20-1 and TRBJ1-5, with 7 bases fitting TRBD1. Per the germline V gene, CDR1 is DFQATT and CDR2 is SNEGSKA (reference sequence). The CDR3 extends over 13 amino acids. V lost 5 bases to trimming and J lost 2 bases; unmatched junction nucleotides: 3. CDR3 sequence: CSAPDRGNQPQHF. CDR3 nucleotides: TGCAGTGCTCCTGACAGGGGCAATCAGCCCCAGCATTTT.

Concerning this clonotype itself: One end of the junction varies from germline; a read error may be responsible. The chain recombines TRBV7-9 with TRBJ2-7; 7 bases fit TRBD1. The CDR3 length is 14 residues. CDR1 and CDR2 (germline): SEHNR, FQNEAQ (reference sequence). The CDR3 loop is CASSLTQGLYAQYF. The CDR3 nucleotides are TGTGCCAGCAGCTTAACACAGGGGTTGTACGCGCAGTACTTC.

This clonotype was recorded a few times. The chain carries TRBV6-2 or TRBV6-3 and TRBJ1-2; no firm D call. The germline gives CDR1 MNHEY, CDR2 SVGEGT. Trimming cost V 0 bases and J 8 bases, with 7 bases left between them. There are 12 residues in the CDR3. CDR3: CASSYSRLGYTF. For the CDR3, the DNA is TGTGCCAGCAGTTACTCCAGGCTGGGCTACACCTTC.

The chain couples TRBV7-2 to TRBJ2-7; TRBD1 or TRBD2 may be the D gene (5 bases each). Trimming shortened V by 2 bases and J by 5 bases, and 10 bases separated the two germline ends. The germline gives CDR1 SGHTA, CDR2 FQGNSA. The CDR3 totals 13 residues. The CDR3 loop reads CASSLSRDHEQYF. The CDR3 DNA sequence: TGTGCCAGCAGCTTATCCAGGGACCACGAGCAGTACTTC.